These 27 T cell receptor beta chains originate from one sample sequenced in a study of T cell repertoires in cytomegalovirus infection. MiXCR was run by TCRdb on the reads, yielding one entry per CDR3 protein. The data hold some 440,000 distinct CDR3 sequences, with roughly 30% observed a single time. Sequencing was done on a sample of PBMCs. The receptors derive from a human donor in good health (CMV status not recorded). Some clones in this sample may be carry-over from other donors' samples.

The J gene is TRBJ2-2, the V gene TRBV5-4; TRBD1 or TRBD2 may be the D gene (6 bases each). CDR3 length: 15 residues. V lost 1 base to trimming and J lost 5 bases, with 12 bases between them. CDR1 and CDR2 from the germline V gene are SGHNT and YYREEE (reference sequence). CDR3 nucleotides: TGTGCCAGCAGCTTGAAGGGGGGCTGGACCGGGGAGCTGTTTTTT. The encoded protein is CASSLKGGWTGELFF.

This clonotype was seen at least ten times. The chain employs TRBV25-1 and TRBJ2-2, with 10 bases aligning to TRBD1. With V trimmed by 6 bases and J by 0 bases, 4 bases remained unmatched. CDR3 length equals 16 residues. CDR1 is MGHDK, CDR2 SYGVNS, per germline. CDR3 bases: TGTGCCAGCAGCAAAGGACAGGGGGCGAACACCGGGGAGCTGTTTTTT. Translated, it gives CASSKGQGANTGELFF.

This clonotype came up many times. V gene TRBV7-2 combines with J gene TRBJ1-1, with D perhaps TRBD1 (6 bases). Trimming removed 3 bases from V and 1 base from J, with 9 bases in between. The CDR3 length is 14 residues. Per the germline V gene, CDR1 is SGHTA and CDR2 is FQGNSA. The CDR3 DNA reads as TGTGCCAGCAGCTTTGACAGGCAGAACACTGAAGCTTTCTTT. This encodes CASSFDRQNTEAFF.

J is TRBJ2-7 and V is TRBV11-2; weak D call: TRBD2 (6 bases). CDR3 length equals 16 residues. V lost 5 bases, J lost 6 bases, and 23 bases lay in between. Germline CDR1 SGHAT, CDR2 FQNNGV. DNA of the CDR3: TGTGCCAGCAGCGCTATACTAGCTTCGGCCGACGGCGAGCAGTACTTC. This sequence encodes CASSAILASADGEQYF.

To note about this clonotype: Without the conserved terminal phenylalanine or tryptophan, this CDR3 likely stems from a read error. This chain links TRBV6-1 with TRBJ2-5, with D possibly TRBD1 on 7 matching bases. The V end lost 5 bases, the J end lost 5 bases, and 21 bases lay between the germline ends. This CDR3 is built from 16 residues. The V gene's germline CDR1 is MNHNS and CDR2 SASEGT. The CDR3: CASSRGGRGGGETQYL. The CDR3 DNA is TGTGCCAGCAGTCGAGGGGGCAGGGGAGGTGGGGAGACCCAGTACTTA.

This clonotype was seen a handful of times. The chain uses TRBV20-1 and TRBJ1-5; a possible D gene is TRBD1 (6 bases). CDR1 and CDR2 from the germline V gene are DFQATT and SNEGSKA (reference sequence). Trimming removed 3 bases at V and 5 bases at J, with 14 bases between. This CDR3 has 14 residues. In DNA, the CDR3 is TGCAGTGCTAGTACAGGCAGGGGTTATCAGCCCCAGCATTTT. Its translation: CSASTGRGYQPQHF.

The V call is TRBV27, the J call TRBJ1-6; no clear D. The CDR3 has 14 amino acids. CDR1 is MNHEY, CDR2 SMNVEV, per germline (reference sequence). Trimming stripped 3 bases from V and 5 bases from J, with 8 bases between. For the CDR3, the DNA is TGTGCCAGCAGTTTTGAGAGTCATAATTCACCCCTCCACTTT. Translated, it gives CASSFESHNSPLHF.

The genes are TRBV5-1 and TRBJ2-1; D is undetermined. Germline V gene lookup returns CDR1 SGHRS and CDR2 YFSETQ. The CDR3 is 14 amino acids. V lost 0 bases, J lost 12 bases, and 16 bases lay in between. The CDR3 region is CASSLEALREGQFF. The CDR3, as DNA: TGCGCCAGCAGCTTGGAGGCCCTAAGAGAAGGGCAGTTCTTC.

Comment on this clonotype: The junction departs from the called germline gene at one end, perhaps through a read error. The chain links TRBV11-2 to TRBJ2-3; TRBD2 matches 8 bases. Germline V gene sequence: CDR1 SGHAT, CDR2 FQNNGV. CDR3 size: 16 residues. The CDR3 spells CASSLGGGGPADTKYF. CDR3 coding DNA: TGTGCCAGCAGCTTAGGTGGCGGGGGGCCGGCAGATACGAAGTATTTT.

Details on this clonotype: One end of the junction does not line up with germline, which may come from a read error. J is TRBJ1-1 and V is TRBV7-2; the D is unclear. The CDR3 spans 13 residues. Germline lookup yields CDR1 SGHTA and CDR2 FQGNSA. Here the CDR3 reads CASSSNQNTEALF. Here the CDR3 DNA reads TGTGCCAGCAGCTCAAACCAGAACACGGAAGCTTTATTT.

The chain combines TRBV5-1 with TRBJ2-1, with a tentative D call TRBD2 (5 bases). Trimming shortened V by 0 bases and J by 8 bases, and 15 bases separated the two germline ends. Germline values: CDR1 SGHRS, CDR2 YFSETQ. The CDR3 has 15 amino acids. CDR3 region: CASSLVSGSGDEQFF. The CDR3, as DNA: TGCGCCAGCAGCTTGGTTTCGGGGAGCGGCGATGAGCAGTTCTTC. Combining the CDR3 with reference TRBV5-1 and TRBJ2-1 gives the whole variable domain KAGVTQTPRYLIKTRGQQVTLSCSPISGHRSVSWYQQTPGQGLQFLFEYFSETQRNKGNFPGRFSGRQFSNSRSEMNVSTLELGDSALYLCASSLVSGSGDEQFFGPGTRLTVL.

This clonotype has just one count. This may arise from a read error, as a much more abundant clone is one base away. The chain carries TRBV19 and TRBJ2-1; the match to TRBD1 covers 7 bases. The CDR3 length is 14 residues. Trimming at V came to 7 bases and at J to 11 bases, leaving 14 bases not matched to a gene. The germline gives CDR1 LNHDA, CDR2 SQIVND (reference sequence). CDR3 region: CASTTKDRSGKQFF. The CDR3 region has the DNA TGTGCCAGTACCACTAAGGACAGGAGTGGCAAGCAGTTCTTC.

The V gene is TRBV6-6, the J gene TRBJ2-1, with TRBD1 matching 8 bases. The CDR3 runs to 15 residues. The V segment lost 6 bases and the J segment 7 bases; nucleotides outside the gene matches: 11. Looked up from germline, CDR1 is MNHNY and CDR2 is SVGAGI (reference sequence). As DNA, the CDR3 is TGTGCCAGCAGGGAAGGGACAGGTCTAGGGAATGAGCAGTTCTTC. Amino acids: CASREGTGLGNEQFF.

The rearrangement links TRBV12-3 or TRBV12-4 to TRBJ1-1; 7 nucleotides align to TRBD1. The length of the CDR3 is 15 residues. The ends lost 1 base at V and 10 bases at J; junction bases unmatched: 12. CDR3 DNA: TGTGCCAGCAGTTTAGTTCCACAGGGACAGCCCGGAGCTTTCTTT. Residues: CASSLVPQGQPGAFF.

This clonotype was seen many times. Written as DNA, the CDR3 is TGTGCCAGCAGCCCCCATGGGAGCGGGGAGCTGTTTTTT. Translated: CASSPHGSGELFF. The chain has TRBV7-6 and TRBJ2-2; the D gene is possibly TRBD2 (5 bases). The CDR3 contains 13 residues. The V end lost 5 bases, the J end lost 7 bases, and 11 bases lay between the germline ends. CDR1 and CDR2 from the germline V gene are SGHVS and FNYEAQ.

This clonotype came up a few times. The chain combines TRBV20-1 with TRBJ1-2, with 9 nucleotides matching TRBD1. J was trimmed by 4 bases and V by 6 bases; bases with no gene match: 12. Per germline, CDR1 DFQATT and CDR2 SNEGSKA (reference sequence). This CDR3 is 15 amino acids long. CDR3 DNA sequence: TGCAGTGCGCGGGACAGGGTAACGAAGTCCTATGGCTACACCTTC. It specifies CSARDRVTKSYGYTF.

This clonotype was counted many times. V gene TRBV7-2 combines with J gene TRBJ1-1; D unclear. CDR1 is SGHTA, CDR2 FQGNSA, per germline. Deletions cut 2 bases from V and 0 bases from J, with 13 bases between. The CDR3 consists of 16 residues. CDR3 residues: CASSLTPGRMNTEAFF. CDR3 bases: TGTGCCAGCAGCTTAACGCCAGGCCGTATGAACACTGAAGCTTTCTTT.

The chain uses TRBV25-1 and TRBJ1-1, with a possible D match to TRBD1 (6 bases). This CDR3 comprises 12 residues. In germline, CDR1 is MGHDK, CDR2 SYGVNS. V was cut by 3 bases and J by 10 bases, with 12 bases left in between. The CDR3 DNA follows: TGTGCCAGCAGTGATCAGGGGAGGAGAGCTTTCTTT. It codes for CASSDQGRRAFF.

This clonotype was seen only a few times. This chain joins TRBV24-1 and TRBJ2-3, with a possible D match to TRBD2 (5 bases). Deletions cut 5 bases from V and 8 bases from J, with 16 bases between. Germline CDR1 is KGHDR and CDR2 is SFDVKD. The CDR3 has 14 amino acids. CDR3 bases: TGTGCCACCAGTGGCCCCGGGGTACGGGTTACGCAGTATTTT. It translates to CATSGPGVRVTQYF.

This clonotype was detected only a few times. The V gene is TRBV4-1, the J gene TRBJ1-1; D is possibly TRBD1 (6 bases). This CDR3 has 14 residues. CDR1 and CDR2 (germline): MGHRA, YSYEKL. V lost 1 base, J lost 6 bases, and 12 bases lay in between. The CDR3 loop is CASSQGRGSAEAFF. DNA for the CDR3: TGCGCCAGCAGCCAAGGCAGGGGATCGGCTGAAGCTTTCTTT.

V is TRBV7-2 and J is TRBJ1-1, with D perhaps TRBD1 (5 bases). This CDR3 region has 15 residues. In germline, CDR1 is SGHTA, CDR2 FQGNSA. The V gene lost 2 bases and the J gene lost 10 bases, with 20 bases spanning the gap. CDR3 loop: CASSLSSGQGGGAFF. The CDR3 region has the DNA TGTGCCAGCAGCTTATCCTCGGGGCAGGGTGGAGGAGCTTTCTTT.

About this clonotype: At one of its ends the junction is not consistent with the germline gene, which may arise from a read error. The rearrangement links TRBV28 to TRBJ2-2; D is uncertain. Germline values: CDR1 MDHEN, CDR2 SYDVKM. The CDR3 totals 13 residues. CDR3 DNA: TGTACCAGCACCCTGTGGGACACCGGGGAGCTGTTTTTT. Its protein product is CTSTLWDTGELFF.

The chain combines TRBV6-5 with TRBJ2-6; 7 bases are shared with TRBD2. CDR3 size: 16 residues. Germline V gene lookup returns CDR1 MNHEY and CDR2 SVGAGI. Trimming at V came to 4 bases and at J to 0 bases, leaving 3 bases not matched to a gene. CDR3 coding DNA: TGTGCCAGCAGTTCCGGGGGGTTCTCTGGGGCCAACGTCCTGACTTTC. It codes for CASSSGGFSGANVLTF.

The chain couples TRBV29-1 to TRBJ1-4; D gene uncertain. Trimming pared 3 bases from V and 8 bases from J, leaving 16 bases between. Germline lookup yields CDR1 SQVTM and CDR2 ANQGSEA. The CDR3 has 14 amino acids. The DNA of the CDR3 is TGCAGCGTTGACTTCTCGGGCGGGGTCGAAAAACTGTTTTTT. Translation gives CSVDFSGGVEKLFF.

This clonotype was detected ten times or more. The chain links TRBV7-2 to TRBJ2-7; no definite D call. Per the germline V gene, CDR1 is SGHTA and CDR2 is FQGNSA. CDR3 size: 13 residues. Trimming stripped 1 base from V and 3 bases from J, with 7 bases between. The CDR3 coding sequence is TGTGCCAGCAGCTTAGTCGTGGGCTACGAGCAGTACTTC. Its translation: CASSLVVGYEQYF.

This clonotype was found a few times. The rearrangement uses TRBV5-4 and TRBJ2-3, with a weak D call TRBD1 (6 bases). Germline V gives CDR1 SGHNT, CDR2 YYREEE (reference sequence). The CDR3 runs to 16 residues. Trimming shortened V by 3 bases and J by 2 bases, and 16 bases separated the two germline ends. As DNA, the CDR3 is TGTGCCAGCAGCTCCAGGACAGCCGTACCCACAGATACGCAGTATTTT. Translating gives CASSSRTAVPTDTQYF.

This clonotype was counted at least ten times. This chain uses TRBV7-8 with TRBJ1-4; 7 bases are shared with TRBD1. The CDR3 totals 15 residues. Unmatched junction bases numbered 9, after V lost 5 bases and J lost 6 bases. CDR1 is SGHVS, CDR2 FQNEAQ, per germline. The DNA of the CDR3 is TGTGCCAGCAGCCCGCTCGAGACAGGGCATGAAAAACTGTTTTTT. Its translation: CASSPLETGHEKLFF.